This T cell receptor (beta chain) came from a study of T-cell memory formation after mild COVID-19. Study-level points and caveats: The finding that pre-infection memory included some responding clones suggested that cross-reactive memory joined. Clones contracting day 15 to 85 were balanced CD4/CD8; later expanders leaned CD4+.

5'RACE, which relied on constant-segment primers, yielded TCR alpha and TCR beta cDNA libraries carrying sample barcodes and UMIs. Via MiXCR, TCRdb re-called the 5' RACE reads, giving one row per CDR3 protein. The profile shows tens of thousands of distinct CDR3 sequences, about 13% of them singletons. The CDR3 contains 14 residues. Germline CDR1 SGHNT, CDR2 YENEEA. As to this clonotype: What it binds is not known. One end of the junction is discordant with germline, which a read error may explain.

V and J are TRBV11-3 and TRBJ2-5, with 7 bases fitting TRBD2. The receptor's source is an adult woman who had mild COVID-19 (a few samples of this study predate the infection). Cell type and time point are not known. The sample was PBMCs or a T cell subset sorted from them (not recorded which). For the CDR3, the DNA is TGTTCCAGCAGCTTAGGGAGGGCAGAAGAGACCCAGTACTTC. Translation gives CSSSLGRAEETQYF.